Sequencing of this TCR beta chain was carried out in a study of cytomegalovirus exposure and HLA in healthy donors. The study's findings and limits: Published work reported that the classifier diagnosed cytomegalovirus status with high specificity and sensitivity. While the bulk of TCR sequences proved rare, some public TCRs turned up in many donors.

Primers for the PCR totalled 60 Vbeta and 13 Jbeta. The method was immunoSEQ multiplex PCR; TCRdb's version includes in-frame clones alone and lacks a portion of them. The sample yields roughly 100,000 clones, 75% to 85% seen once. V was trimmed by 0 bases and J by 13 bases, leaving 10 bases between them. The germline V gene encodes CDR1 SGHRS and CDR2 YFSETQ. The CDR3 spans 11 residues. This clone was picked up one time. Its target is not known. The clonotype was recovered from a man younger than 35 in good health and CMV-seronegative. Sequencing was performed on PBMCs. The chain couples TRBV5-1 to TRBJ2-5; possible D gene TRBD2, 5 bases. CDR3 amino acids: CASSLESSWYF. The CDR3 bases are TGCGCCAGCAGCTTGGAGTCTAGCTGGTACTTC.